This T cell receptor beta chain was obtained from a study of shared clonotypes between healthy human individuals. The wider study: Aged between 18 and 49, the donors were two women and three men.

The assay was immunoSEQ multiplex PCR, and TCRdb's table has in-frame clones only and misses some. This sample yields roughly 1,100,000 clones, of which about 74% are seen a single time; nearly 1.5% belongs to the top ten. J was trimmed by 9 bases and V by 5 bases; bases with no gene match: 7. From germline, CDR1 is MDHEN and CDR2 SYDVKM. The length of the CDR3 is 15 residues. Regarding this clone: The antigen remains undetermined.

Study observations and caveats: Clonotypes shared by all four sorted-subset donors had higher generation probabilities than non-shared clonotypes.

The rearrangement joins TRBV28 to TRBJ1-4; 12 bases agree with TRBD1. Sequenced material: memory CD4+ T cells sorted from blood. Sample subset: CD45RA-negative fraction. The source of this sequence is a young man in good health. Here the CDR3 reads CASSAGGTGGKKLFF. The CDR3 DNA reads TGTGCCAGCAGTGCTGGGGGGACAGGGGGCAAAAAACTGTTTTTT.